A selection of T cell receptor beta chains follows, all from one sample in a study of identifying expanded T cells in peripheral blood. Measured with immunoSEQ multiplex PCR; TCRdb has only the in-frame clones, and not every one. The sample consists of more than 85,000 clones, around 88% of them appearing once. Sample: blood. These receptor sequences come from a person between 18 and 75 years old in good health. CDR3s include the opening cysteine and the closing phenylalanine or tryptophan. Fields, in order: V gene, clone size, D gene, J gene, CDR3 protein, CDR3 DNA. The D gene is left open where the match is weak. Rows give clone size only sometimes, using once, few, many, or a class for an expanded clone.

V gene: TRBV6-6; clone size: -; D gene: -; J gene: TRBJ1-2; CDR3 protein: CASSHGGEGYTF; CDR3 DNA: TGTGCCAGCAGCCACGGGGGGGAGGGCTACACCTTC
V gene: TRBV7-3; clone size: -; D gene: TRBD1; J gene: TRBJ1-6; CDR3 protein: CASSLNSGQGASPLHF; CDR3 DNA: TGTGCCAGCAGCTTAAACTCGGGACAGGGGGCTTCACCCCTCCACTTT
V gene: TRBV7-9; clone size: -; D gene: TRBD1; J gene: TRBJ2-3; CDR3 protein: CASSRKGTGNTDTQYF; CDR3 DNA: TGTGCCAGCAGCCGCAAGGGGACAGGGAACACAGATACGCAGTATTTT
V gene: TRBV7-2; clone size: few; D gene: -; J gene: TRBJ1-6; CDR3 protein: CASSDIRQVYNSPLHF; CDR3 DNA: TGTGCCAGCAGCGACATACGACAGGTCTATAATTCACCCCTCCACTTT
V gene: TRBV19; clone size: -; D gene: -; J gene: TRBJ1-5; CDR3 protein: CASTPGRANQPQHF; CDR3 DNA: TGTGCCAGTACCCCTGGCAGGGCAAATCAGCCCCAGCATTTT
V gene: TRBV5-6; clone size: once; D gene: TRBD1; J gene: TRBJ1-1; CDR3 protein: CASSWTGEYTEAFF; CDR3 DNA: TGTGCCAGCAGCTGGACAGGGGAATACACTGAAGCTTTCTTT
V gene: TRBV30; clone size: -; D gene: -; J gene: TRBJ2-1; CDR3 protein: CAWSEGGPRNEQFF; CDR3 DNA: TGTGCCTGGAGTGAGGGGGGCCCTCGGAATGAGCAGTTCTTC
V gene: TRBV11-2; clone size: -; D gene: -; J gene: TRBJ2-7; CDR3 protein: CASTQELSVEYF; CDR3 DNA: TGTGCCAGCACCCAAGAGCTCTCAGTAGAGTACTTC
V gene: TRBV28; clone size: -; D gene: -; J gene: TRBJ2-5; CDR3 protein: CASSPLGAAQETQYF; CDR3 DNA: TGTGCCAGCAGTCCCCTAGGGGCGGCACAAGAGACCCAGTACTTC
V gene: TRBV7-3; clone size: -; D gene: TRBD2; J gene: TRBJ2-3; CDR3 protein: CASSKTSGYTDTQYF; CDR3 DNA: TGTGCCAGCAGTAAAACTAGCGGCTACACAGATACGCAGTATTTT
V gene: TRBV28; clone size: -; D gene: -; J gene: TRBJ1-4; CDR3 protein: CASSLSPSVLLVGEADEKLFF; CDR3 DNA: TGTGCCAGCAGTTTATCTCCCTCTGTACTCCTAGTGGGGGAAGCGGATGAAAAACTGTTTTTT
V gene: TRBV7-2; clone size: -; D gene: -; J gene: TRBJ2-3; CDR3 protein: CASSLDLYTDTQYF; CDR3 DNA: TGTGCCAGCAGCTTAGATTTGTACACAGATACGCAGTATTTT
V gene: TRBV4-2; clone size: -; D gene: TRBD2; J gene: TRBJ2-1; CDR3 protein: CASSQATSGGATEFF; CDR3 DNA: TGTGCCAGCAGCCAAGCGACTAGCGGGGGGGCTACTGAGTTCTTC